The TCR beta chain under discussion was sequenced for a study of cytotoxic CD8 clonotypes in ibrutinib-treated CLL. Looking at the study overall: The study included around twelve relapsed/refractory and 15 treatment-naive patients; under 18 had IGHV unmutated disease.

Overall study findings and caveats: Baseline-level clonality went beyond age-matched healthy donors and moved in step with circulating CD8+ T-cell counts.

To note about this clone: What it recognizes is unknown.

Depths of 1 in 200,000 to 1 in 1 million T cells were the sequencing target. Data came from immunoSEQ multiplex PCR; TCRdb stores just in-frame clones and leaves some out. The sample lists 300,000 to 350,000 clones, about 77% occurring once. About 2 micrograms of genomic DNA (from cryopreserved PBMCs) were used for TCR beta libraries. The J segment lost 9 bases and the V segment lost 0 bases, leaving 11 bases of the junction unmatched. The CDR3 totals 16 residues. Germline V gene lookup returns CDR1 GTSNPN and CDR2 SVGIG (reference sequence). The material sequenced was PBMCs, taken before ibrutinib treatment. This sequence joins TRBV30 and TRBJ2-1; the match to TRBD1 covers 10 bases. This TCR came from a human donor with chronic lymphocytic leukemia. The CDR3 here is CAWSVPWDRGRGEQFF. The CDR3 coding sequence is TGTGCCTGGAGTGTACCCTGGGACAGGGGACGGGGTGAGCAGTTCTTC.